What follows describes a single T cell receptor (beta chain). Which antigen it targets is not known. Base qualities are not recorded, but no much larger clone differs from it by a single base. TCRdb lists the instrument as Illumina HiSeq 1500. TCRdb itself trimmed the public reads at Q25 with fastp, ran MiXCR and retained productive beta chains. Records with the same CDR3 protein are collapsed into one entry carrying the most frequent genes and DNA. This sample lists 150,000 to 200,000 distinct CDR3 sequences; over 13% were detected once. The ten largest clones take up over 20% of the sample. The data are from a study of T cell repertoires in cytomegalovirus infection (dated by TCRdb to between 2019 and 2020). Notes on the research overall: Donor HLA type was relevant to the analysis, as public TCR beta signatures indicated carriage of CMV infection together with the matching HLA type.

Study-level results and caveats: In the ex vivo response, HLA-C-restricted CMV-specific TCR beta clonotypes were dominant, and in two of eight donors the single most frequent clonotype came from this HLA-C-restricted group. Carriers of CMV infection plus the relevant HLA type were discriminated by the cumulative frequency of public TCR beta family members in the study cohort and in an independent approximately 350-donor cohort.

The germline ends are 15 bases apart after V is trimmed by 5 bases and J by 11 bases. Reading from cysteine to phenylalanine, the CDR3 counts 12 amino acids. Of all the DNA, just the CDR3 is kept, 36 bases in frame from base 1. CDR1 and CDR2 (LNHNV, YYDKDF) derive from the germline V gene (reference sequence). The chain is made from TRBV15 and TRBJ1-1, with no D gene named confidently. The source material was PBMCs. The receptor was isolated from a human donor in good health (CMV status not recorded). Some clones in this sample may be carry-over from other donors' samples. CDR3 loop: CATSRATGRAFF. The DNA is TGTGCCACCAGCCGAGCTACCGGTAGGGCTTTCTTT.